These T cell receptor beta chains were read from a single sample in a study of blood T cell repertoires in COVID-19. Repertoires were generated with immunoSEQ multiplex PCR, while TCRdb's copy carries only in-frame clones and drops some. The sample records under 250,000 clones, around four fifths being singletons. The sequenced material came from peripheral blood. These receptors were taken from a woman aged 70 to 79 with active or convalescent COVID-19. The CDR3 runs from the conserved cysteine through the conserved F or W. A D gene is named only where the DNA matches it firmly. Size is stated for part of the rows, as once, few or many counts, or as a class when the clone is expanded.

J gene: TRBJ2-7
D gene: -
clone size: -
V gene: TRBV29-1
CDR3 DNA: TGCAGCGTCGGACAGCACTCCTACGAGCAGTACTTC
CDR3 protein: CSVGQHSYEQYF

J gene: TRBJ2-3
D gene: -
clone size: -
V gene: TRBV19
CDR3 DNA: TGTGCCAGTAGTATATTCGGCGGTACAGATACGCAGTATTTT
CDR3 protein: CASSIFGGTDTQYF

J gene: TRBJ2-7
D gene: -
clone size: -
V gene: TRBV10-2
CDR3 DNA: TGCGCCAGCAGTTTCCGGGACACCTCCTACGAGCAGTACTTC
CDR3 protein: CASSFRDTSYEQYF

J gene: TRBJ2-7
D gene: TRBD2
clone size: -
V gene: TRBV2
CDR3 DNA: TGTGCCAGCGAAGATCTAGCGGACCCCTACGAGCAGTACTTC
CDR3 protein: CASEDLADPYEQYF

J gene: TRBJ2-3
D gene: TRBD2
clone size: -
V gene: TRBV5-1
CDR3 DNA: TGCGCCAGCAGCTCGGGAGCGGGGGCTGCGGGAGATACGCAGTATTTT
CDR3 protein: CASSSGAGAAGDTQYF

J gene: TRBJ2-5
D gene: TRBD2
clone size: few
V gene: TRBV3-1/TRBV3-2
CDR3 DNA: TGTGCCAGCAGCCAAGCCACGCTAGCGGGAGAGACCCAGTACTTC
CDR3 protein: CASSQATLAGETQYF

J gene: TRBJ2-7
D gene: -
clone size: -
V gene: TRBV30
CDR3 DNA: TGTGCCTGGAGTAACGGGGTTGGCTACGAGCAGTACTTC
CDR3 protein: CAWSNGVGYEQYF

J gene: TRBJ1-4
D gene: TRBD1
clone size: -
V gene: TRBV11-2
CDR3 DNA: TGTGCCAGCAGTTCGATTTCAGGGGGCTATGTTTCTCGTGAAAAACTGTTTTTT
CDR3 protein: CASSSISGGYVSREKLFF

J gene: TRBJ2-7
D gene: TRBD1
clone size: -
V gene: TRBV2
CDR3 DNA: TGTGCCACCGACCGGGACAGGAGCTACGAGCAGTACTTC
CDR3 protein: CATDRDRSYEQYF

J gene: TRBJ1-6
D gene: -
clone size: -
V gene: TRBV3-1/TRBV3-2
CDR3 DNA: TGTGCCAGCAGCCAAGACTGGACAATCCGTGGACCCCTCCACTTT
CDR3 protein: CASSQDWTIRGPLHF

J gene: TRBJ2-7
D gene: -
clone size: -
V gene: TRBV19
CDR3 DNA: TGTGCCAGTAGTATGGATCGACTAGGCTCCTACGAGCAGTACTTC
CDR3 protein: CASSMDRLGSYEQYF

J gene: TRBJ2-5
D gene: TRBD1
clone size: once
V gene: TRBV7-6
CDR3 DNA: TGTGCCAGCAGCTTAGTCCAGGGGGAAGAGACCCAGTACTTC
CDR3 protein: CASSLVQGEETQYF

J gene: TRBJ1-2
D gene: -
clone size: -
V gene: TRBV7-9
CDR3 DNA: TGTGCCAGCAGCTTAGAAGGGGAACCAAACGCCTTC
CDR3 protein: CASSLEGEPNAF

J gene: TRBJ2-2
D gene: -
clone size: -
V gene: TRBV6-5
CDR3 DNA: TGTGCCAGCAGTTTCACAGGGGGGGCCGGGGAGCTGTTTTTT
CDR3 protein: CASSFTGGAGELFF

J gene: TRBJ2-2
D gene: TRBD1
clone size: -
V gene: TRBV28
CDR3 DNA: TGTGCCATCCCGGACAGGTTAAGGTCCGGGGAGCTGTTTTTT
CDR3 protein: CAIPDRLRSGELFF

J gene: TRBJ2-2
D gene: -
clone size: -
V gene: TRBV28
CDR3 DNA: TGTGCCAGCAGTTTCGGCTACACAGGTTCGAACACCGGGGAGCTGTTTTTT
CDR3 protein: CASSFGYTGSNTGELFF

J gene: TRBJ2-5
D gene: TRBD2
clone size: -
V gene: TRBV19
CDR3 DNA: TGTGCCAGTAGTATCGGGGGGGCCGCGGAGACCCAGTACTTC
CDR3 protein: CASSIGGAAETQYF

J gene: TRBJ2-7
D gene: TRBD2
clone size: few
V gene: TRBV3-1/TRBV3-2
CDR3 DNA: TGTGCCAGCAGCCGTCAAATGACTAGCGGACCCTACGAGCAGTACTTC
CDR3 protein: CASSRQMTSGPYEQYF